Listed below are T cell receptor beta chains from one sample, sequenced in a study of graft-versus-host responses after intestinal transplantation. Clones were sequenced by immunoSEQ multiplex PCR, and TCRdb holds only the in-frame ones, with some missing. The table records more than 90,000 clones, 85% to 95% of them present only once. Their antigens are not known. This specimen was unstimulated CD8+ T cells sorted from spleen or lymph node cells, taken before transplant. These receptors were obtained from a human donor who was the organ donor for an intestinal transplant. Both conserved end residues are part of each CDR3. The D gene is left open where the match is weak. Where a row states a size, it is once, few, many or the class of an expanded clone; other rows omit it.

clone_size d_call j_call v_call cdr3_nt cdr3_aa
. TRBD2 TRBJ2-1 TRBV27 TGTGCCAGCAGTCTAGCGGGAGGCCCCCCCAATGAGCAGTTCTTC CASSLAGGPPNEQFF
. TRBD1 TRBJ1-2 TRBV7-6 TGTGCCAGCAGCTTTAGGGACAGGGTCTATGGCTACACCTTC CASSFRDRVYGYTF
. . TRBJ2-1 TRBV6-5 TGTGCCAGCAGTTACTCTACAGGGTCGAATGAGCAGTTCTTC CASSYSTGSNEQFF
. TRBD1 TRBJ2-2 TRBV4-2 TGTGCCAGCGGCAGGGGGCGTAACACCGGGGAGCTGTTTTTT CASGRGRNTGELFF
. . TRBJ2-7 TRBV6-6 TGTGCCAGCAGTCTCCAGGGAGTCTCCTACGAGCAGTACTTC CASSLQGVSYEQYF
. TRBD1 TRBJ1-1 TRBV6-6 TGTGCCAGCAGTTGGACAGGGGGCATGAACACTGAAGCTTTCTTT CASSWTGGMNTEAFF
once . TRBJ2-2 TRBV28 TGTGCCAGCAGATTCGCGGAAAGCACCGGGGAGCTGTTTTTT CASRFAESTGELFF
. TRBD2 TRBJ2-3 TRBV28 TGTGCCAGCAGTTTATACCAGCGGGGGGGAGGGACAGATACGCAGTATTTT CASSLYQRGGGTDTQYF
. TRBD2 TRBJ2-1 TRBV19 TGTGCCAGTAGTATTGTTCCACTAGCGGGAGGGGGTGAGCAGTTCTTC CASSIVPLAGGGEQFF
. . TRBJ2-7 TRBV6-5 TGTGCCAGCAGTGTTCTGACCAAGAGTCTATACGAGCAGTACTTC CASSVLTKSLYEQYF
. . TRBJ1-1 TRBV6-1 TGTGCCAGCAGCGCTAGCAGGGGCGAGGGTGAAGCTTTCTTT CASSASRGEGEAFF
. . TRBJ2-7 TRBV7-9 TGTGCCAGCAGCTTAGGGATCACAGGGACCGAGCAGTACTTC CASSLGITGTEQYF
. TRBD1 TRBJ1-1 TRBV9 TGTGCCAGCAGCTCTGGACAGGACCCCCGATTGAACACTGAAGCTTTCTTT CASSSGQDPRLNTEAFF
. . TRBJ2-3 TRBV30 TGTGCCTGGAGCTTGAAGACGTTTACAGATACGCAGTATTTT CAWSLKTFTDTQYF
. . TRBJ1-2 TRBV4-3 TGCGCCAGCAGCCAAGAAACTACAGGAACATTCTATGGCTACACCTTC CASSQETTGTFYGYTF
. . TRBJ1-2 TRBV6-6 TGTGCCAGCAGTTACTCGGGGGTTAACTATGGCTACACCTTC CASSYSGVNYGYTF
. . TRBJ2-7 TRBV5-4 TGTGCCAGCAGCGCGGACTCCTACGAGCAGTACTTC CASSADSYEQYF
. . TRBJ1-1 TRBV5-4 TGTGCCAGCAGCTTTGGACACGCCACTGAAGCTTTCTTT CASSFGHATEAFF
. TRBD1 TRBJ2-7 TRBV19 TGTGCCAGCCAAAGGTCCGGGACAGAGGCCTACGAGCAGTACTTC CASQRSGTEAYEQYF
. TRBD2 TRBJ2-7 TRBV30 TGTGCCTGGAGGACTAGCGGCTACGAGCAGTACTTC CAWRTSGYEQYF
. . TRBJ1-1 TRBV9 TGTGCCAGCAGCGTAGACGGGACGAACACTGAAGCTTTCTTT CASSVDGTNTEAFF
. TRBD1 TRBJ1-4 TRBV5-6 TGTGCCAGCAGCCTGGACAGGGGGGTAATTGGTGAAAAACTGTTTTTT CASSLDRGVIGEKLFF
. . TRBJ2-7 TRBV5-3 TGTGCCAGAAGCTCTACACCTCTGGCGGCCATCTCCTACGAGCAGTACTTC CARSSTPLAAISYEQYF